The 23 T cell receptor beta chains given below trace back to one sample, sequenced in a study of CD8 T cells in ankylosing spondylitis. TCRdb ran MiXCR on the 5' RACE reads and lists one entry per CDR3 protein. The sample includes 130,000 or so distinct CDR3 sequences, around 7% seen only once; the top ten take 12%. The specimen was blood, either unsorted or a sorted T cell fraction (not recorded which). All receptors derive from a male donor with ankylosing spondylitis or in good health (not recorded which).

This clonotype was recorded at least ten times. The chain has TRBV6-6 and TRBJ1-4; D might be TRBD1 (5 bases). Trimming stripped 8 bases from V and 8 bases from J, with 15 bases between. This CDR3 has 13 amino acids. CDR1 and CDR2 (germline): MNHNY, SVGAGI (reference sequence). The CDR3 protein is CASRRDYKEKLFF. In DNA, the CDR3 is TGTGCCAGCCGCAGGGACTATAAAGAAAAACTGTTTTTT.

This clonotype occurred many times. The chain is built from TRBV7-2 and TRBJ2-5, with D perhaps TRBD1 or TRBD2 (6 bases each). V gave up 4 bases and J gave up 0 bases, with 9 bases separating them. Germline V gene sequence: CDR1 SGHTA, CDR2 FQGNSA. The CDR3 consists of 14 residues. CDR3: CASSYGGYQETQYF. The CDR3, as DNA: TGTGCCAGCAGCTACGGGGGCTACCAAGAGACCCAGTACTTC.

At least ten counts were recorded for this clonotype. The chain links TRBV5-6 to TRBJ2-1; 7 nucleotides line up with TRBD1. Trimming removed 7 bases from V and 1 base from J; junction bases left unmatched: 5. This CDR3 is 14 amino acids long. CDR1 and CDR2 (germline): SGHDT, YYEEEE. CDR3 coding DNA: TGTGCCAGCGGGGAGACAGGGTCCTACAATGAGCAGTTCTTC. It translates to CASGETGSYNEQFF.

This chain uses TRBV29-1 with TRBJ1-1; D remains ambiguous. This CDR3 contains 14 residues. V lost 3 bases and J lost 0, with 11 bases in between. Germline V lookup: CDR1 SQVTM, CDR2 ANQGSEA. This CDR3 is CSVELHGLNTEAFF. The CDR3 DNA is TGCAGCGTTGAGCTCCACGGATTGAACACTGAAGCTTTCTTT.

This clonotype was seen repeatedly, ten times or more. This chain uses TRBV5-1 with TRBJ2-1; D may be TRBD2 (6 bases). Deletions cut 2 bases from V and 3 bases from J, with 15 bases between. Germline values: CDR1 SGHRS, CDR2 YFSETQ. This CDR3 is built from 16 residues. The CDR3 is CASSFTSGSSYNEQFF. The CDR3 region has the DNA TGCGCCAGCAGCTTTACTTCCGGGAGCAGCTACAATGAGCAGTTCTTC.

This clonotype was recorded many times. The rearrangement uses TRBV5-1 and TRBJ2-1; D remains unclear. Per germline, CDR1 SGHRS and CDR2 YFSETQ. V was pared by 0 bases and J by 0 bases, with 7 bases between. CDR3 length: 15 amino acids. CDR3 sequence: CASSLAESSYNEQFF. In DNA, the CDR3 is TGCGCCAGCAGCTTGGCAGAGAGCTCCTACAATGAGCAGTTCTTC.

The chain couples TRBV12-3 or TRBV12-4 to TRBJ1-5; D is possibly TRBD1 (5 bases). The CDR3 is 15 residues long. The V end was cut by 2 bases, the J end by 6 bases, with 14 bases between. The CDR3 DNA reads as TGTGCCAGCAGTTTACTACTCGGGGGTGGTCAGCCCCAGCATTTT. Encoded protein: CASSLLLGGGQPQHF.

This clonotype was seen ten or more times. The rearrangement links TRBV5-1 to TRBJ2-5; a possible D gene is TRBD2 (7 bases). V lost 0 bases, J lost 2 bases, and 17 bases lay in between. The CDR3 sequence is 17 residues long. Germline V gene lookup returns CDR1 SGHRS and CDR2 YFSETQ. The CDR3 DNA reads TGCGCCAGCAGCTTGGTCGGCGGGGGCTACATTCAAGAGACCCAGTACTTC. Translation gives CASSLVGGGYIQETQYF.

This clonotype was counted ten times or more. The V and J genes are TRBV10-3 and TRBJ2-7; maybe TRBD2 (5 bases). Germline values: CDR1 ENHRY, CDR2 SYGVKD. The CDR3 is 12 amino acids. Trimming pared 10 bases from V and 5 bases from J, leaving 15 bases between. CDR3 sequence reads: CATVTPGDEQYF. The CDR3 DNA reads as TGTGCCACCGTAACCCCCGGGGACGAGCAGTACTTC.

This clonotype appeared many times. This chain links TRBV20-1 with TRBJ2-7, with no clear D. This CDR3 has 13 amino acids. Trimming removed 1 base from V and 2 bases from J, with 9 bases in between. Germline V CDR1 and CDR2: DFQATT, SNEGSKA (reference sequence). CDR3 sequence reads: CSARGPSPYEQYF. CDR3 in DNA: TGCAGTGCTAGAGGTCCCTCCCCCTACGAGCAGTACTTC.

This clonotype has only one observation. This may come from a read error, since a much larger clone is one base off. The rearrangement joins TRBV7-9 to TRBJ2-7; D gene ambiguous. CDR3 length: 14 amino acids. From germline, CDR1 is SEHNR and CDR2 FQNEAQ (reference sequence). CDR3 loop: CASSLDTAPYEQCF. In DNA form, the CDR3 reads TGTGCCAGCAGCTTAGACACCGCTCCCTACGAGCAGTGCTTC.

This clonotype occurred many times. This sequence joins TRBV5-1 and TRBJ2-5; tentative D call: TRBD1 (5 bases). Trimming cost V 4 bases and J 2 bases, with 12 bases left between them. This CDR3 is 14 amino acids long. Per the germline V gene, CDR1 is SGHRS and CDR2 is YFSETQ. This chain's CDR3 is CASSIGRTQETQYF. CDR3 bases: TGCGCCAGCAGCATAGGACGGACACAAGAGACCCAGTACTTC. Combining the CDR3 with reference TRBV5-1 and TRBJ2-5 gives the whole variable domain KAGVTQTPRYLIKTRGQQVTLSCSPISGHRSVSWYQQTPGQGLQFLFEYFSETQRNKGNFPGRFSGRQFSNSRSEMNVSTLELGDSALYLCASSIGRTQETQYFGPGTRLLVL.

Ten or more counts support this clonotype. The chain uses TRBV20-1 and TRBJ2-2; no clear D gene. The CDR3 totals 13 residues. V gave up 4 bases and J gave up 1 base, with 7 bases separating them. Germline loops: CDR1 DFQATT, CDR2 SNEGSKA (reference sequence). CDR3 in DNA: TGCAGTGCTATACGGGTGAACACCGGGGAGCTGTTTTTT. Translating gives CSAIRVNTGELFF.

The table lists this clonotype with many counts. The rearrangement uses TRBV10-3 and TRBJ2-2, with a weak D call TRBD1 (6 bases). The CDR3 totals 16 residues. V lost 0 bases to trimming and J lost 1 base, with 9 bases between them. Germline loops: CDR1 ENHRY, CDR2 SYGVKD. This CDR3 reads CAISESETGNTGELFF. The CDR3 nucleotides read TGTGCCATCAGTGAGTCGGAGACAGGGAACACCGGGGAGCTGTTTTTT.

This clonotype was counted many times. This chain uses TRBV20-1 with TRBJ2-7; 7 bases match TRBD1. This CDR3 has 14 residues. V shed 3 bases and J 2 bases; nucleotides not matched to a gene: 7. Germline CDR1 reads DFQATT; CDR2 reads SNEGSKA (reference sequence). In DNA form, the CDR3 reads TGCAGTGCTAGGAGTAGACAGGGAGCCTACGAGCAGTACTTC. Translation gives CSARSRQGAYEQYF.

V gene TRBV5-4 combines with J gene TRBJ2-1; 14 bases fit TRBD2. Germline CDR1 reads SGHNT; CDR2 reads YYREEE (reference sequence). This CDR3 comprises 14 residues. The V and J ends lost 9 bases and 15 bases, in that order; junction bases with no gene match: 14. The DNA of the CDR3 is TGTGCCATGCGATCCGGGACTAGCGGGAGTGAACTGTTCTTC. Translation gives CAMRSGTSGSELFF.

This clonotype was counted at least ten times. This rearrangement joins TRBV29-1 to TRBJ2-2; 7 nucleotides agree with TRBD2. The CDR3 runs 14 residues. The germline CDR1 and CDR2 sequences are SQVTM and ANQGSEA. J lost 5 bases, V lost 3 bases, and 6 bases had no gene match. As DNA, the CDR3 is TGCAGCGTTGACCCTTCGGGGGGAACCGGGGAGCTGTTTTTT. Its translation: CSVDPSGGTGELFF.

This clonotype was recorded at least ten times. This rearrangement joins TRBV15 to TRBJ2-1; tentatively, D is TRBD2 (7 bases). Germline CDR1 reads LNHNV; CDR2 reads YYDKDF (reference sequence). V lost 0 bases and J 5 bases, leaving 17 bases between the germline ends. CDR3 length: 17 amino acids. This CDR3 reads CATSRDLRGGFNNEQFF. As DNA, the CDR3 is TGTGCCACCAGCAGAGATCTAAGGGGGGGGTTCAACAATGAGCAGTTCTTC.

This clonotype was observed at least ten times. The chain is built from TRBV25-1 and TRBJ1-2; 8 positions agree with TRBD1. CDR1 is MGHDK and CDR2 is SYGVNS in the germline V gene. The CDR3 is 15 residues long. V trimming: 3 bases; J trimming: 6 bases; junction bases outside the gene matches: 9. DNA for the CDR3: TGTGCCAGCAGTGATAACAGGGGGTTGGTGGATGGCTACACCTTC. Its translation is CASSDNRGLVDGYTF.

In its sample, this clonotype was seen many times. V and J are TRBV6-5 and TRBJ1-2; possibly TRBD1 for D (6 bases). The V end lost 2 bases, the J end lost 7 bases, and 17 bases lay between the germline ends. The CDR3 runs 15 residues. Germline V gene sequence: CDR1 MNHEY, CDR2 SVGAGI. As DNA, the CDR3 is TGTGCCAGCAGTTACCTCGCCACAGGGCGGTCTGGCTACACCTTC. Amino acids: CASSYLATGRSGYTF.

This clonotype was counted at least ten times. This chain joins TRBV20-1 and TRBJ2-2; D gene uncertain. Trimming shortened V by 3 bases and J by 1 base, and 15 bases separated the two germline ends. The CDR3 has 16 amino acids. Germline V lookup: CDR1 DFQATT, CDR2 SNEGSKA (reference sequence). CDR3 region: CSASRVETLNTGELFF. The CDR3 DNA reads TGCAGTGCTAGTAGGGTGGAGACACTGAACACCGGGGAGCTGTTTTTT.

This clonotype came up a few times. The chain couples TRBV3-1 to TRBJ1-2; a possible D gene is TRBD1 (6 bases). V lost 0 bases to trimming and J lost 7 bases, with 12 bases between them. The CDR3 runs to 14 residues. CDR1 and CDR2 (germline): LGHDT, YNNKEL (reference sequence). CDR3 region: CASSQDNRESGYTF. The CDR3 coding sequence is TGTGCCAGCAGCCAAGATAACAGGGAGAGTGGCTACACCTTC.

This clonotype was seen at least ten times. CDR3 coding DNA: TGCGCCAGCAGCTTGGCGGGGAATCAGCCCCAGCATTTT. This codes for CASSLAGNQPQHF. The chain is built from TRBV5-1 and TRBJ1-5; D is undetermined. Trimming cost V 0 bases and J 4 bases, with 5 bases left between them. The CDR3 sequence is 13 residues long. The germline gives CDR1 SGHRS, CDR2 YFSETQ.